A single T cell receptor (beta chain) is shown here with its context. Its antigen is still unknown. Each CDR3 protein is one row after TCRdb ran MiXCR on the 5' RACE reads. The sample contains about 110,000 distinct CDR3 sequences, roughly a sixth of which appear only once. The sample belongs to a study of T-cell memory formation after mild COVID-19. Whole-study results and caveats: Whereas later expanders leaned CD4+, clones contracting day 15 to 85 showed a balanced CD4/CD8 makeup.

CDR3 size: 13 residues. The V and J ends lost 5 bases and 9 bases respectively, with 14 bases between them. Germline V gives CDR1 SEHNR, CDR2 FQNEAQ (reference sequence). This sequence originates from a man between 18 and 35 years old who had mild COVID-19 (a few samples of this study predate the infection). Cell type and time point are not known. The specimen sequenced was PBMCs or a T cell subset sorted from them (not recorded which). The chain couples TRBV7-9 to TRBJ2-4; a weak D match, TRBD2 (5 bases). CDR3 nucleotide sequence: TGTGCCAGCAGCCCTGGGGAGTTCGGCATTCAGTACTTC. Translating gives CASSPGEFGIQYF.